The 30 T cell receptor beta chains below were found in one sample sequenced in a study of cytomegalovirus exposure and HLA in healthy donors. PCR amplification relied on 60 Vbeta primers (plus 13 Jbeta primers). Sequenced by immunoSEQ multiplex PCR; TCRdb stores in-frame clones only, minus some. The sample has about 180,000 clones, less than 80% seen once. The sample was PBMCs. These receptors were collected from a middle-aged woman in good health and CMV-seronegative.

V gene TRBV30 combines with J gene TRBJ1-6; D remains ambiguous. V lost 2 bases, J lost 7 bases, and 15 bases lay in between. The CDR3 runs to 15 residues. CDR1 and CDR2 (germline): GTSNPN, SVGIG (reference sequence). Here the CDR3 reads CAWSLLSGTNSPLHF. The CDR3 DNA sequence: TGTGCCTGGAGTCTCCTTTCGGGAACCAATTCACCCCTCCACTTT.

This chain joins TRBV30 and TRBJ1-6; D possibly corresponds to TRBD1 (5 bases). The CDR3 is 13 residues long. Germline V CDR1 and CDR2: GTSNPN, SVGIG (reference sequence). The V and J ends lost 4 bases and 6 bases respectively, with 10 bases between them. The CDR3 region has the DNA TGTGCCTGGATGGGGGACTTTAATTCACCCCTCCACTTT. Translation: CAWMGDFNSPLHF.

The chain joins TRBV29-1 to TRBJ2-5; no firm D call. With the DNA end fitting TRBJ2-7 better, the J assignment may be wrong. The CDR3 runs to 12 residues. Per the germline V gene, CDR1 is SQVTM and CDR2 is ANQGSEA. The CDR3 bases are TGCAGCGTTGAACTCGGAGTCTACGAGCAGTACTTC. Translated, it gives CSVELGVYEQYF.

The V call is TRBV28, the J call TRBJ1-5, with D unresolved. The CDR3 loop spans 15 amino acids. Germline CDR1 and CDR2: MDHEN and SYDVKM. V lost 8 bases and J 7 bases, leaving 21 bases between the germline ends. The DNA of the CDR3 is TGTGCCAGCGGCCCCCCAGGCAGATCGGGACAGCCCCAGCATTTT. It encodes CASGPPGRSGQPQHF. The full variable domain, completed using reference TRBV28 and TRBJ1-5, is DVKVTQSSRYLVKRTGEKVFLECVQDMDHENMFWYRQDPGLGLRLIYFSYDVKMKEKGDIPEGYSVSREKKERFSLILESASTNQTSMYLCASGPPGRSGQPQHFGDGTRLSIL.

The rearrangement links TRBV4-1 to TRBJ1-5; a possible D gene is TRBD1 (6 bases). There are 16 residues in the CDR3. CDR1 and CDR2 (germline): MGHRA, YSYEKL. V shed 2 bases and J shed 1 base, with 12 bases lying between them. The CDR3 bases are TGCGCCAGCAGCCAATATATCAGGGGAAGCAATCAGCCCCAGCATTTT. It encodes CASSQYIRGSNQPQHF.

This chain uses TRBV19 with TRBJ2-6; the D gene is possibly TRBD2 (5 bases). V lost 6 bases and J 0 bases, leaving 15 bases between the germline ends. CDR1 and CDR2 (germline): LNHDA, SQIVND (reference sequence). This CDR3 comprises 17 residues. The CDR3 DNA sequence: TGTGCCAGTAGGGGTCCCGGGAAAAACTCTGGGGCCAACGTCCTGACTTTC. Encoded protein: CASRGPGKNSGANVLTF.

The genes are TRBV4-1 and TRBJ1-1, with D perhaps matching TRBD1 (5 bases). Trimming left V 5 bases short and J 7 bases short, with 14 bases between. There are 13 residues in the CDR3. Germline CDR1 reads MGHRA; CDR2 reads YSYEKL. This CDR3 is CASSSPGGGEAFF. CDR3 sequence (DNA): TGCGCCAGCAGCTCCCCGGGGGGGGGTGAAGCTTTCTTT.

This clone was observed a few times. The rearrangement links TRBV6-1 to TRBJ2-2, with 8 bases identical to TRBD2. CDR3 length: 15 amino acids. Germline V lookup: CDR1 MNHNS, CDR2 SASEGT. The V and J ends lost 7 bases and 2 bases, in that order; junction bases with no gene match: 6. CDR3 amino acids: CASIPAGVNTGELFF. CDR3 nucleotide sequence: TGTGCCAGCATACCAGCGGGAGTCAACACCGGGGAGCTGTTTTTT.

V is TRBV5-1 and J is TRBJ1-1; D not resolved. The length of the CDR3 is 13 residues. The germline CDR1 and CDR2 sequences are SGHRS and YFSETQ. V was clipped by 4 bases and J by 8 bases, with 15 bases between them. Here the CDR3 reads CASSLTPGSEAFF. CDR3 DNA sequence: TGCGCCAGCAGCCTAACTCCGGGGTCAGAAGCTTTCTTT.

This chain links TRBV4-1 with TRBJ2-7, with 9 bases that match TRBD1. The V and J ends lost 0 bases and 5 bases, in that order; junction bases with no gene match: 5. Germline values: CDR1 MGHRA, CDR2 YSYEKL. CDR3 length: 15 amino acids. In DNA, the CDR3 is TGCGCCAGCAGCCAAGACCCGGACAGGGGCCACGAGCAGTACTTC. This translates into CASSQDPDRGHEQYF.

This rearrangement joins TRBV28 to TRBJ2-7; a weak D match, TRBD1 (5 bases). This CDR3 has 12 amino acids. V lost 6 bases, J lost 3 bases, and 9 bases lay in between. Germline V gene sequence: CDR1 MDHEN, CDR2 SYDVKM. CDR3 sequence: CASRSDSYEQYF. The CDR3 DNA is TGTGCCAGCAGATCAGACAGCTACGAGCAGTACTTC. Looking up the rest from reference TRBV28 and TRBJ2-7 gives the full variable domain: DVKVTQSSRYLVKRTGEKVFLECVQDMDHENMFWYRQDPGLGLRLIYFSYDVKMKEKGDIPEGYSVSREKKERFSLILESASTNQTSMYLCASRSDSYEQYFGPGTRLTVT.

This clone appeared a few times. Other DNA sequences in this sample translate to the same CDR3. The chain is built from TRBV7-2 and TRBJ2-1; TRBD2 aligns across 7 bases. Germline CDR1 and CDR2: SGHTA and FQGNSA. After removal of 1 base from V and 0 bases from J, the junction contained 3 bases not matched to a gene. The CDR3 has 16 residues. The chain's CDR3 is CASSLDGGSSYNEQFF. The CDR3 DNA sequence: TGTGCCAGCAGCTTAGATGGCGGGAGCTCCTACAATGAGCAGTTCTTC.

The V and J genes are TRBV5-6 and TRBJ1-5; perhaps TRBD1 as D (6 bases). Germline V gene lookup returns CDR1 SGHDT and CDR2 YYEEEE. The germline V and J ends were trimmed by 6 bases and 3 bases, with 13 bases remaining between them. The length of the CDR3 is 14 residues. CDR3 nucleotide sequence: TGTGCCAGCACCCGGCGACAGGACAATCAGCCCCAGCATTTT. This gives the protein CASTRRQDNQPQHF.

This chain joins TRBV6-5 and TRBJ1-2; possible D gene TRBD1, 5 bases. The CDR3 is 14 residues long. Germline V gene lookup returns CDR1 MNHEY and CDR2 SVGAGI. V dropped 0 bases and J dropped 7 bases, with 12 bases sitting between them. Here the CDR3 reads CASSYSTPGGGYTF. The CDR3 bases are TGTGCCAGCAGTTACTCAACCCCGGGGGGTGGCTACACCTTC.

This clone was seen a handful of times. The chain has TRBV4-3 and TRBJ1-1; D remains ambiguous. CDR3 length: 13 residues. Germline CDR1 is LGHNA and CDR2 is YSLEER. Trimming left V 1 base short and J 5 bases short, with 8 bases between. The DNA of the CDR3 is TGCGCCAGCAGCCAAGTCCGGGAAACTGAAGCTTTCTTT. Translation: CASSQVRETEAFF.

The gene calls are TRBV11-2 and TRBJ1-3; D is undetermined. V lost 4 bases, J lost 0 bases, and 10 bases lay in between. This CDR3 has 15 residues. Germline CDR1 SGHAT, CDR2 FQNNGV. In DNA, the CDR3 is TGTGCCAGCAGCTCGGACTCTTACTCTGGAAACACCATATATTTT. This sequence encodes CASSSDSYSGNTIYF.

The chain couples TRBV6-5 to TRBJ2-5; 9 nucleotides line up with TRBD2. Looked up from germline, CDR1 is MNHEY and CDR2 is SVGAGI. Trimming removed 0 bases from V and 11 bases from J; junction bases left unmatched: 10. The length of the CDR3 is 15 residues. CDR3 in amino acids: CASSYSGGRAVEQYF. In DNA, the CDR3 is TGTGCCAGCAGTTACTCTGGCGGGAGGGCCGTTGAGCAGTACTTC.

The chain uses TRBV10-1 and TRBJ2-3, with TRBD2 matching 12 bases. V lost 3 bases, J lost 1 base, and 8 bases stayed unmatched. This CDR3 region has 18 residues. Looked up from germline, CDR1 is WNHNN and CDR2 is SYGVQD (reference sequence). The chain's CDR3 is CASSDASGGAIGTDTQYF. In nucleotides, the CDR3 is TGCGCCAGCAGTGACGCTAGCGGGGGGGCGATTGGCACAGATACGCAGTATTTT.

This chain joins TRBV4-3 and TRBJ2-7; 9 bases fit TRBD2. Trimming cost V 5 bases and J 2 bases; bases outside gene matches: 7. Germline V CDR1 and CDR2: LGHNA, YSLEER. CDR3 size: 15 residues. CDR3 DNA: TGCGCCAGCAGCTCGGGGGCGGGAGGGACCTACGAGCAGTACTTC. It codes for CASSSGAGGTYEQYF.

The chain combines TRBV5-1 with TRBJ2-5; 8 bases agree with TRBD2. The CDR3 totals 16 residues. Trimming took 2 bases from V and 2 from J; bases not matched to a gene: 8. Germline CDR1 reads SGHRS; CDR2 reads YFSETQ. CDR3 sequence: CASSLAGAQKQETQYF. DNA of the CDR3: TGCGCCAGCAGCTTAGCGGGAGCCCAAAAGCAAGAGACCCAGTACTTC.

This clone was counted only a few times. CDR3: CASSEDRGDEQYF. The CDR3, as DNA: TGTGCCAGCAGCGAGGACAGGGGAGACGAGCAGTACTTC. This chain connects TRBV7-2 to TRBJ2-7; 9 positions agree with TRBD1. The germline CDR1 and CDR2 sequences are SGHTA and FQGNSA. The junction had 4 bases not matched to a gene; V was cut back by 5 bases and J by 5 bases. This CDR3 has 13 residues.

This chain joins TRBV25-1 and TRBJ1-4; TRBD1 might be the D (5 bases). CDR1 is MGHDK and CDR2 is SYGVNS in the germline V gene. The CDR3 runs to 13 residues. Trimming left V 7 bases short and J 6 bases short, with 12 bases between. Here the CDR3 DNA reads TGTGCCAGCAAAGGCAGGGCGGATGAAAAACTGTTTTTT. Residues: CASKGRADEKLFF.

The rearrangement uses TRBV6-1 and TRBJ2-1; perhaps TRBD1 as D (6 bases). The ends were cut back, 1 base at V and 7 bases at J, with 17 bases in the middle. The CDR3 consists of 16 residues. Per germline, CDR1 MNHNS and CDR2 SASEGT. The CDR3 DNA is TGTGCCAGCAGTGAAGAAGTCGGGGACACTTGGAATGAGCAGTTCTTC. Translated, it gives CASSEEVGDTWNEQFF.

This chain uses TRBV30 with TRBJ2-1, with 7 bases aligning to TRBD1. Germline V gene sequence: CDR1 GTSNPN, CDR2 SVGIG (reference sequence). The CDR3 extends over 13 amino acids. V was clipped by 2 bases and J by 5 bases; unmatched bases: 3. CDR3 in amino acids: CAWSQGGDNEQFF. DNA for the CDR3: TGTGCCTGGAGTCAAGGGGGCGACAATGAGCAGTTCTTC.

The sample holds a few counts of this clone. The J gene is TRBJ2-3, the V gene TRBV28, with D hard to call. V lost 7 bases and J 0 bases, leaving 2 bases between the germline ends. There are 11 residues in the CDR3. Germline assignment: CDR1 MDHEN and CDR2 SYDVKM. The CDR3 sequence is CASTSTDTQYF. The DNA for the CDR3 is TGTGCCAGCACTAGCACAGATACGCAGTATTTT.

This chain joins TRBV13 and TRBJ2-2; TRBD1 matches at 8 bases. V shed 3 bases and J 1 base; nucleotides not matched to a gene: 4. CDR1 PRHDT and CDR2 FYEKMQ come from the germline V gene (reference sequence). The CDR3 covers 16 residues. CDR3 in amino acids: CASSFQDRENTGELFF. CDR3 bases: TGTGCCAGCAGCTTTCAGGACAGGGAGAACACCGGGGAGCTGTTTTTT. Full variable domain (outside the CDR3, taken from reference TRBV13 and TRBJ2-2): AAGVIQSPRHLIKEKRETATLKCYPIPRHDTVYWYQQGPGQDPQFLISFYEKMQSDKGSIPDRFSAQQFSDYHSELNMSSLELGDSALYFCASSFQDRENTGELFFGEGSRLTVL.

The rearrangement links TRBV6-5 to TRBJ1-5; D uncertain. Germline assignment: CDR1 MNHEY and CDR2 SVGAGI. This CDR3 comprises 15 residues. Trimming took off 6 bases at V and 2 bases at J, with 14 bases between the two ends. CDR3 bases: TGTGCCAGCAGCCCGCACGGTTTGGGCAATCAGCCCCAGCATTTT. Protein sequence: CASSPHGLGNQPQHF.

The rearrangement uses TRBV27 and TRBJ2-1; TRBD2 might be the D (6 bases). The germline gives CDR1 MNHEY, CDR2 SMNVEV (reference sequence). This CDR3 has 13 amino acids. V lost 3 bases, J lost 10 bases, and 13 bases lay in between. CDR3 bases: TGTGCCAGCAGTTTGGGTAGCGGCCCAGAGCAGTTCTTC. Its translation: CASSLGSGPEQFF.

This chain joins TRBV6-1 and TRBJ2-2; possible D gene TRBD1, 6 bases. V lost 3 bases and J lost 0, with 20 bases in between. The CDR3 loop spans 19 amino acids. CDR1 and CDR2 (germline): MNHNS, SASEGT. CDR3 DNA sequence: TGTGCCAGCAGTGACCCCCTCATTTTCAGGGGCCCGAACACCGGGGAGCTGTTTTTT. Protein product: CASSDPLIFRGPNTGELFF.

The rearrangement joins TRBV29-1 to TRBJ2-5, with TRBD2 identical over 8 bases. The J call is in doubt because the DNA end fits TRBJ2-7 better. The CDR3 runs to 13 residues. The germline V gene encodes CDR1 SQVTM and CDR2 ANQGSEA. This CDR3 is CSVAGGGLNEQYF. The CDR3 nucleotides are TGCAGCGTTGCGGGGGGGGGTTTGAACGAGCAGTACTTC.